Listed here are 9 T cell receptor beta chains from one sample, sequenced in a study of T cell responses to AZD1222 COVID-19 vaccine. Sequencing used immunoSEQ multiplex PCR; TCRdb keeps in-frame clones, though not all of them. In the table there are approximately 150,000 clones, under 95% of which are singletons. The starting material was peripheral blood, obtained on day 0 of AZD1222 vaccination. Receptors originate from an adult in good health.

V and J are TRBV5-1 and TRBJ1-2; TRBD1 is a possible D gene (6 bases). The CDR3 has 14 residues. Trimming removed 5 bases at V and 2 bases at J, with 13 bases between. Per the germline V gene, CDR1 is SGHRS and CDR2 is YFSETQ. The CDR3: CASRDGGGNYGYTF. CDR3 nucleotides: TGCGCCAGCAGAGATGGGGGGGGCAACTATGGCTACACCTTC.

The chain uses TRBV7-9 and TRBJ1-2; 9 nucleotides line up with TRBD1. Germline lookup yields CDR1 SEHNR and CDR2 FQNEAQ (reference sequence). V dropped 5 bases and J dropped 2; count of bases not matched to a gene: 3. The CDR3 is 14 residues long. The CDR3 coding sequence is TGTGCCAGCAGCGGGACAGGGTTGAACTATGGCTACACCTTC. It codes for CASSGTGLNYGYTF.

The chain carries TRBV7-2 and TRBJ1-5; 8 bases are a match to TRBD1. The CDR3 is made up of 16 amino acids. J lost 6 bases, V lost 5 bases, and 12 bases had no gene match. Per the germline V gene, CDR1 is SGHTA and CDR2 is FQGNSA. The CDR3 loop reads CASSARGTGRGQPQHF. The CDR3 DNA follows: TGTGCCAGCAGCGCACGTGGGACAGGACGCGGTCAGCCCCAGCATTTT.

This clone appeared a single time. V usage is TRBV7-9 and J usage is TRBJ1-3; D gene ambiguous. Germline lookup yields CDR1 SEHNR and CDR2 FQNEAQ (reference sequence). The CDR3 is made up of 14 amino acids. Trimming left V 5 bases short and J 5 bases short, with 13 bases between. The CDR3 sequence is CASSLGRARNTIYF. CDR3 sequence (DNA): TGTGCCAGCAGCCTAGGACGCGCAAGAAACACCATATATTTT.

The gene calls are TRBV2 and TRBJ2-1, with TRBD2 as a possible D gene (7 bases). The CDR3 length is 13 residues. Germline loops: CDR1 SNHLY, CDR2 FYNNEI. V was pared by 8 bases and J by 7 bases, with 15 bases between. CDR3 residues: CASDEGGRNEQFF. The DNA for the CDR3 is TGTGCCAGCGATGAGGGGGGGCGGAATGAGCAGTTCTTC.

V and J are TRBV6-5 and TRBJ1-1; TRBD1 matches 7 bases. The CDR3 extends over 14 amino acids. Germline V lookup: CDR1 MNHEY, CDR2 SVGAGI. Trimming cost V 0 bases and J 4 bases; bases outside gene matches: 2. The CDR3 region has the DNA TGTGCCAGCAGTTACTCCGCAGGGGGCACTGAAGCTTTCTTT. Its translation: CASSYSAGGTEAFF.

The chain joins TRBV11-2 to TRBJ2-7; the D call may be TRBD1 or TRBD2 (5 bases each). Germline values: CDR1 SGHAT, CDR2 FQNNGV. The V end lost 5 bases, the J end lost 6 bases, and 11 bases lay between the germline ends. This CDR3 has 12 residues. In DNA form, the CDR3 reads TGTGCCAGCAGCCAGACTGGGGGCGAGCAGTACTTC. It codes for CASSQTGGEQYF.

The rearrangement joins TRBV28 to TRBJ1-4; tentative D call: TRBD1 (5 bases). Trimming cost V 8 bases and J 4 bases, with 17 bases left between them. This CDR3 contains 15 residues. Germline V gene sequence: CDR1 MDHEN, CDR2 SYDVKM. Here the CDR3 DNA reads TGTGCCAGCCGTCCGGTGGGGCCCAATAATGAAAAACTGTTTTTT. It yields the protein CASRPVGPNNEKLFF.

The chain joins TRBV6-5 to TRBJ1-5, with TRBD1 as a possible D gene (6 bases). Between the trimmed V and J ends, which lost 5 bases and 5 bases, there was a span of 10 bases. Germline CDR1 is MNHEY and CDR2 is SVGAGI. CDR3 length: 13 amino acids. The CDR3 loop is CASSPQGYQPQHF. The CDR3, as DNA: TGTGCCAGCAGTCCACAGGGTTATCAGCCCCAGCATTTT.